Presented here are 31 T cell receptor beta chains from one specimen sequenced in a study of shared clonotypes between healthy human individuals. The data were produced by immunoSEQ multiplex PCR, yet TCRdb's version contains in-frame clones alone and is incomplete. The sample has about 2.4 million clones, 93% seen once. The specimen was naive CD4+ T cells from PBMCs. As to subset: CD45RA+ positively selected. The receptor set was obtained from a man younger than 35 in good health. Some clones in this sample may be carry-over from other donors' samples.

This clone was seen just once. The gene calls are TRBV19 and TRBJ1-5; tentatively, D is TRBD1 (5 bases). The CDR3 runs to 13 residues. From germline, CDR1 is LNHDA and CDR2 SQIVND (reference sequence). The ends were cut back, 6 bases at V and 5 bases at J, with 11 bases in the middle. CDR3 sequence reads: CASRDSLDQPQHF. In DNA form, the CDR3 reads TGTGCCAGTAGAGACAGTTTAGATCAGCCCCAGCATTTT.

This sequence joins TRBV28 and TRBJ1-5, with 8 positions matching TRBD1. Germline values: CDR1 MDHEN, CDR2 SYDVKM. This CDR3 spans 15 amino acids. The J segment lost 5 bases and the V segment lost 4 bases, leaving 7 bases of the junction unmatched. CDR3 bases: TGTGCCAGCAGTTCCCCGGACAGGGTGTATCAGCCCCAGCATTTT. Amino acid sequence: CASSSPDRVYQPQHF.

This chain joins TRBV7-9 and TRBJ1-2, with D possibly being TRBD1 (5 bases). Deletions cut 0 bases from V and 4 bases from J, with 15 bases between. Germline CDR1 reads SEHNR; CDR2 reads FQNEAQ (reference sequence). The CDR3 is 16 residues long. CDR3 in amino acids: CASSLAGTPGGYGYTF. The DNA for the CDR3 is TGTGCCAGCAGCTTAGCAGGGACTCCTGGGGGCTATGGCTACACCTTC.

The chain has TRBV7-2 and TRBJ2-2; D remains unclear. The germline V gene has CDR1 SGHTA and CDR2 FQGNSA. V was trimmed by 1 base and J by 6 bases, leaving 6 bases between them. This CDR3 comprises 13 residues. The CDR3 bases are TGTGCCAGCAGCTTAGAAAGCCCCGGGGAGCTGTTTTTT. This gives the protein CASSLESPGELFF.

In its sample, this clone was seen once. In DNA, the CDR3 is TGTGCCAGCAGCCAAGAGCCGGGACAGGGAAGTCAGCCCCAGCATTTT. This sequence encodes CASSQEPGQGSQPQHF. The V call is TRBV4-2, the J call TRBJ1-5, with TRBD1 matching 9 bases. Germline V gene data show CDR1 as LGHNA and CDR2 as YNFKEQ. The CDR3 has 16 residues. The V segment lost 0 bases and the J segment 6 bases; nucleotides outside the gene matches: 6.

The chain is built from TRBV19 and TRBJ2-3, with 11 positions matching TRBD2. Germline CDR1 is LNHDA and CDR2 is SQIVND (reference sequence). The CDR3 runs 15 residues. V dropped 5 bases and J dropped 3; count of bases not matched to a gene: 4. The CDR3 DNA sequence: TGTGCCAGTAGTCACCTAGCGGGAGGAACAGATACGCAGTATTTT. Protein: CASSHLAGGTDTQYF.

CDR3 sequence reads: CASSFSGRASQETQYF. CDR3 bases: TGCGCCAGCAGCTTCAGTGGGAGGGCCTCGCAAGAGACCCAGTACTTC. The chain couples TRBV5-1 to TRBJ2-5; 7 bases align to TRBD2. The CDR3 has 16 residues. Losses at the gene ends were 2 bases for V and 2 bases for J; bases not matched to a gene: 9. Germline-derived CDR1 and CDR2 are SGHRS and YFSETQ.

The chain employs TRBV18 and TRBJ2-6, with D unclear. CDR1 KGHSH and CDR2 LQKENI come from the germline V gene. The CDR3 spans 18 residues. V was clipped by 4 bases and J by 0 bases, with 16 bases between them. The CDR3 loop is CASSLFSAIDSGANVLTF. CDR3 bases: TGTGCCAGCTCACTTTTTTCCGCAATCGACTCTGGGGCCAACGTCCTGACTTTC.

This clone was counted once. The genes are TRBV29-1 and TRBJ2-1, with 12 bases matching TRBD2. V lost 4 bases to trimming and J lost 6 bases; unmatched junction nucleotides: 4. This CDR3 region has 14 residues. Germline-derived CDR1 and CDR2 are SQVTM and ANQGSEA. In DNA form, the CDR3 reads TGCAGCGTTGGGACTAGCGGGACACCCAATGAGCAGTTCTTC. This codes for CSVGTSGTPNEQFF.

The chain is built from TRBV10-3 and TRBJ2-3, with D possibly being TRBD1 (5 bases). CDR1 and CDR2 from the germline V gene are ENHRY and SYGVKD. Trimming took 6 bases from V and 3 from J, leaving 7 bases between them. The CDR3 loop spans 12 amino acids. The CDR3 here is CAISQGTDTQYF. Here the CDR3 DNA reads TGTGCCATCAGCCAGGGAACAGATACGCAGTATTTT.

The V gene is TRBV27, the J gene TRBJ2-6, with 7 bases that match TRBD1. V lost 2 bases to trimming and J lost 1 base; unmatched junction nucleotides: 14. The CDR3 consists of 20 residues. Germline CDR1 reads MNHEY; CDR2 reads SMNVEV (reference sequence). Written as DNA, the CDR3 is TGTGCCAGCAGTTTACGGGCACAGGGGCCGACCCCTTCTGGGGCCAACGTCCTGACTTTC. It codes for CASSLRAQGPTPSGANVLTF.

The V gene is TRBV29-1, the J gene TRBJ2-7, with D perhaps TRBD1 (6 bases). Trimming removed 4 bases at V and 2 bases at J, with 12 bases between. The V gene's germline CDR1 is SQVTM and CDR2 ANQGSEA. The CDR3 contains 13 residues. The CDR3 DNA follows: TGCAGCGTTGGCGGACAGAATACCTACGAGCAGTACTTC. Encoded protein: CSVGGQNTYEQYF.

This sequence joins TRBV2 and TRBJ1-5, with D perhaps matching TRBD1 (5 bases). The ends were cut back, 6 bases at V and 2 bases at J, with 11 bases in the middle. Germline CDR1 is SNHLY and CDR2 is FYNNEI. The CDR3 is made up of 14 amino acids. The CDR3 DNA sequence: TGTGCCAGCAGCGGCCAACAGGGCAATCAGCCCCAGCATTTT. Translated, it gives CASSGQQGNQPQHF.

The V call is TRBV28, the J call TRBJ2-5; the match to TRBD2 covers 11 bases. Per germline, CDR1 MDHEN and CDR2 SYDVKM. Losses at the gene ends were 6 bases for V and 2 bases for J; bases not matched to a gene: 2. CDR3 size: 14 residues. CDR3 loop: CASRVAGGQETQYF. CDR3 DNA: TGTGCCAGCAGGGTAGCGGGAGGGCAAGAGACCCAGTACTTC.

The rearrangement uses TRBV25-1 and TRBJ1-1; 11 bases fit TRBD1. V shed 2 bases, J shed 3 bases, and the junction held 11 bases outside the gene matches. The CDR3 runs 18 residues. Germline lookup yields CDR1 MGHDK and CDR2 SYGVNS. CDR3 nucleotide sequence: TGTGCCAGCAGTGAAGATCCGGGACAGGGGGAGGGGGACACTGAAGCTTTCTTT. Encoded protein: CASSEDPGQGEGDTEAFF. The full variable domain, in which reference TRBV25-1 and TRBJ1-1 provide the parts outside the CDR3, is EADIYQTPRYLVIGTGKKITLECSQTMGHDKMYWYQQDPGMELHLIHYSYGVNSTEKGDLSSESTVSRIRTEHFPLTLESARPSHTSQYLCASSEDPGQGEGDTEAFFGQGTRLTVV.

The chain is built from TRBV10-3 and TRBJ2-1, with a possible D match to TRBD2 (6 bases). Germline values: CDR1 ENHRY, CDR2 SYGVKD. Deletions cut 4 bases from V and 4 bases from J, with 14 bases between. The CDR3 sequence is 15 residues long. In nucleotides, the CDR3 is TGTGCCATCAGTGTAGGGCGGGGCCGATACAATGAGCAGTTCTTC. This codes for CAISVGRGRYNEQFF.

V is TRBV7-2 and J is TRBJ2-3; possibly TRBD1 or TRBD2 for D (5 bases each). With 0 bases removed from V and 4 bases from J, the gap between germline ends came to 11 bases. The germline gives CDR1 SGHTA, CDR2 FQGNSA. This CDR3 spans 15 amino acids. In DNA form, the CDR3 reads TGTGCCAGCAGCTTAGCCCCCGGGGCCCCAGATACGCAGTATTTT. This translates into CASSLAPGAPDTQYF.

The chain has TRBV6-6 and TRBJ1-1; 8 positions agree with TRBD1. CDR3 length: 15 amino acids. Germline values: CDR1 MNHNY, CDR2 SVGAGI (reference sequence). V dropped 6 bases and J dropped 4; count of bases not matched to a gene: 10. The CDR3 DNA reads as TGTGCCAGCAGCCAAACGACAGGGGTCGGCACTGAAGCTTTCTTT. Its protein product is CASSQTTGVGTEAFF.

The chain carries TRBV2 and TRBJ2-7; D is uncertain. This CDR3 has 11 residues. In germline, CDR1 is SNHLY, CDR2 FYNNEI. V lost 6 bases, J lost 3 bases, and 6 bases lay in between. CDR3 region: CASSLFYEQYF. Here the CDR3 DNA reads TGTGCCAGCAGCTTATTCTACGAGCAGTACTTC.

The DNA of the CDR3 is TGCAGCGTTCTAGCGGGAGCTCCCTCTTGGACCGGGGAGCTGTTTTTT. As protein: CSVLAGAPSWTGELFF. The V gene is TRBV29-1, the J gene TRBJ2-2; 10 bases are a match to TRBD2. The CDR3 length is 16 residues. The V segment lost 5 bases and the J segment 5 bases; nucleotides outside the gene matches: 11. The germline V gene has CDR1 SQVTM and CDR2 ANQGSEA.

The V and J genes are TRBV28 and TRBJ1-4; no reliable D call. The CDR3 is 15 residues long. CDR1 MDHEN and CDR2 SYDVKM come from the germline V gene. The V gene lost 5 bases and the J gene lost 3 bases, with 13 bases spanning the gap. The CDR3 is CASSPPPVSNEKLFF. The CDR3 coding sequence is TGTGCCAGCAGTCCTCCGCCTGTTTCTAATGAAAAACTGTTTTTT.

The CDR3 bases are TGTGCCAGCAGCCCCCCTAGCGGGAGGGCTCTTGAGACCCAGTACTTC. Translation gives CASSPPSGRALETQYF. The V and J genes are TRBV7-2 and TRBJ2-5, with 12 positions matching TRBD2. CDR3 size: 16 residues. V shed 5 bases and J 5 bases; nucleotides not matched to a gene: 9. In germline, CDR1 is SGHTA, CDR2 FQGNSA.

The chain combines TRBV27 with TRBJ2-1; 7 bases line up with TRBD2. The CDR3 covers 15 residues. V shed 4 bases, J shed 8 bases, and the junction held 11 bases outside the gene matches. The germline gives CDR1 MNHEY, CDR2 SMNVEV (reference sequence). CDR3 DNA: TGTGCCAGCAGTTCCCTAGCGGCCCCGAGGGATGAGCAGTTCTTC. Its protein is CASSSLAAPRDEQFF.

The V gene is TRBV5-4, the J gene TRBJ1-1, with 8 bases that match TRBD1. This CDR3 has 14 amino acids. Trimming took 0 bases from V and 8 from J; bases not matched to a gene: 6. Per germline, CDR1 SGHNT and CDR2 YYREEE (reference sequence). Here the CDR3 DNA reads TGTGCCAGCAGCTTGGCAGGGGGCGCAGAAGAAGCTTTCTTT. This sequence encodes CASSLAGGAEEAFF. The whole variable domain, filled in from reference TRBV5-4 and TRBJ1-1, reads ETGVTQSPTHLIKTRGQQVTLRCSSQSGHNTVSWYQQALGQGPQFIFQYYREEENGRGNFPPRFSGLQFPNYSSELNVNALELDDSALYLCASSLAGGAEEAFFGQGTRLTVV.

The gene calls are TRBV4-1 and TRBJ2-3; D remains ambiguous. Germline assignment: CDR1 MGHRA and CDR2 YSYEKL. This CDR3 has 15 residues. Trimming pared 5 bases from V and 0 bases from J, leaving 12 bases between. The DNA for the CDR3 is TGCGCCAGCAGCTCCACCGAGGTTAGCACAGATACGCAGTATTTT. Translating gives CASSSTEVSTDTQYF.

The CDR3 is CASSLGTSGSLVDTQYF. The CDR3 nucleotides are TGTGCCAGCAGCCTCGGGACTAGCGGGAGTCTTGTAGATACGCAGTATTTT. The J gene is TRBJ2-3, the V gene TRBV7-6; TRBD2 matches at 14 bases. CDR1 SGHVS and CDR2 FNYEAQ come from the germline V gene. V shed 5 bases and J 5 bases; nucleotides not matched to a gene: 9. This CDR3 is built from 17 residues.

This rearrangement joins TRBV28 to TRBJ2-7, with 11 bases matching TRBD2. V was clipped by 5 bases and J by 7 bases; unmatched bases: 10. The CDR3 runs 15 residues. Germline CDR1 and CDR2: MDHEN and SYDVKM. CDR3 nucleotides: TGTGCCAGCAGTCCCACTAGCGGGGGATTATGGGAGCAGTACTTC. Translated: CASSPTSGGLWEQYF.

The table lists this clone with a count of one. The chain has TRBV28 and TRBJ2-7; D may correspond to TRBD1 or TRBD2 (6 bases each). V lost 6 bases and J 7 bases, leaving 25 bases between the germline ends. This CDR3 region has 16 residues. CDR1 MDHEN and CDR2 SYDVKM come from the germline V gene. CDR3 coding DNA: TGTGCCAGCAGATCTAGGAGGGGGGCCCCCGCGGTGGAGCAGTACTTC. Translating it yields CASRSRRGAPAVEQYF. The variable domain in full, completed from reference TRBV28 and TRBJ2-7, reads DVKVTQSSRYLVKRTGEKVFLECVQDMDHENMFWYRQDPGLGLRLIYFSYDVKMKEKGDIPEGYSVSREKKERFSLILESASTNQTSMYLCASRSRRGAPAVEQYFGPGTRLTVT.

The chain couples TRBV7-2 to TRBJ2-7, with 8 nucleotides matching TRBD2. Trimming removed 2 bases from V and 3 bases from J; junction bases left unmatched: 12. The CDR3 covers 17 residues. CDR1 and CDR2 from the germline V gene are SGHTA and FQGNSA. The CDR3 here is CASSLRSASGYGYEQYF. CDR3 coding DNA: TGTGCCAGCAGCTTAAGGTCGGCTAGCGGGTACGGCTACGAGCAGTACTTC. The entire variable domain, with the rest obtained from reference TRBV7-2 and TRBJ2-7, is as follows: GAGVSQSPSNKVTEKGKDVELRCDPISGHTALYWYRQSLGQGLEFLIYFQGNSAPDKSGLPSDRFSAERTGGSVSTLTIQRTQQEDSAVYLCASSLRSASGYGYEQYFGPGTRLTVT.

The rearrangement links TRBV5-5 to TRBJ1-5; a weak D match, TRBD1 (5 bases). The length of the CDR3 is 17 residues. The germline V gene has CDR1 SGHKS and CDR2 YYEKEE (reference sequence). The ends were cut back, 0 bases at V and 2 bases at J, with 15 bases in the middle. The CDR3 spells CASSLVQGARGNQPQHF. The CDR3 DNA reads as TGTGCCAGCAGCTTGGTTCAGGGTGCGAGGGGCAATCAGCCCCAGCATTTT.

This sequence joins TRBV28 and TRBJ1-5, with D perhaps matching TRBD1 (6 bases). The CDR3 runs to 15 residues. CDR1 is MDHEN and CDR2 is SYDVKM in the germline V gene. Trimming shortened V by 2 bases and J by 3 bases, and 11 bases separated the two germline ends. The CDR3 region has the DNA TGTGCCAGCAGTTTAGGACAGACATTCAATCAGCCCCAGCATTTT. Translated, it gives CASSLGQTFNQPQHF.